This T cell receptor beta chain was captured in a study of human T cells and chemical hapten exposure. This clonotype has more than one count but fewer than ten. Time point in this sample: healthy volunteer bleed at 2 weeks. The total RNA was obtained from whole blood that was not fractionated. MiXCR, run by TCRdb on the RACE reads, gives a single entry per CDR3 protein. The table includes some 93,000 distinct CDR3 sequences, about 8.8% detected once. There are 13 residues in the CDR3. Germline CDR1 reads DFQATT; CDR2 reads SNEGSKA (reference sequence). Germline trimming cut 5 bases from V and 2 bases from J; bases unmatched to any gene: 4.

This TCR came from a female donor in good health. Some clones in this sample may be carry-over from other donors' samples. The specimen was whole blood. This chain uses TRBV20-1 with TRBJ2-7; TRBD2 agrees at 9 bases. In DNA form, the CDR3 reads TGCAGTGCTGGTCCTAGCGGGACCTACGAGCAGTACTTC. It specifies CSAGPSGTYEQYF.